This T cell receptor (beta chain) was sequenced during a study of monozygotic twins with inflammatory bowel disease. To note about this clonotype: What it recognizes is unknown.

This CDR3 is 14 amino acids long. Germline V CDR1 and CDR2: MDHEN, SYDVKM. General study findings and limits: T cell subtypes that differed could not be told apart. Especially where disease activity was present, IBD patients had fewer clonotypes in common with others than healthy twins did. Healthy co-twins exceeded IBD patients in TCRbeta diversity as measured by inverse Simpson.

Reprocessing the 5' RACE reads, TCRdb reports a single entry for every CDR3 protein and omits DNA. The sample yields around 400,000 distinct CDR3 sequences, of which the top ten take up 2% to 2.5%. The sequencing sample was made of blood. The chain combines TRBV28 with TRBJ1-1. The TCR comes from a human donor with ulcerative colitis or Crohn's disease, or a healthy co-twin of an affected twin (not recorded which). CDR3 protein: CASSQAGEDTEAFF. Looking up the rest from reference TRBV28 and TRBJ1-1 gives the full variable domain: DVKVTQSSRYLVKRTGEKVFLECVQDMDHENMFWYRQDPGLGLRLIYFSYDVKMKEKGDIPEGYSVSREKKERFSLILESASTNQTSMYLCASSQAGEDTEAFFGQGTRLTVV.